The entry that follows covers one T cell receptor (beta chain) sequence. Its antigen is unidentified. These data originate in a study of identical twins. Germline V gene sequence: CDR1 DFQATT, CDR2 SNEGSKA (reference sequence). The CDR3 is 15 residues long. The V segment lost 0 bases and the J segment 5 bases; nucleotides outside the gene matches: 5. Unique molecular identifiers were present on cDNA, and template switching added a universal primer site. TCRdb redid the calling of the 5' RACE reads with MiXCR, one entry per CDR3 protein. The sample has some 240,000 distinct CDR3 sequences, about 11% seen once. Notes on the study in general: Carriage of fewer insertions was seen in abundant cord blood beta clonotypes, whereas memory repertoires showed none. Twin-shared out-of-frame alpha sequences were enriched for low generation probability.

The gene calls are TRBV20-1 and TRBJ2-3, with TRBD2 matching over 10 bases. The TCR was taken from a middle-aged man in good health. The sequencing input was memory T cells sorted from blood. This chain's CDR3 is CSARERLAGLDTQYF. The CDR3 DNA is TGCAGTGCTAGAGAGAGACTAGCGGGCTTAGATACGCAGTATTTT.